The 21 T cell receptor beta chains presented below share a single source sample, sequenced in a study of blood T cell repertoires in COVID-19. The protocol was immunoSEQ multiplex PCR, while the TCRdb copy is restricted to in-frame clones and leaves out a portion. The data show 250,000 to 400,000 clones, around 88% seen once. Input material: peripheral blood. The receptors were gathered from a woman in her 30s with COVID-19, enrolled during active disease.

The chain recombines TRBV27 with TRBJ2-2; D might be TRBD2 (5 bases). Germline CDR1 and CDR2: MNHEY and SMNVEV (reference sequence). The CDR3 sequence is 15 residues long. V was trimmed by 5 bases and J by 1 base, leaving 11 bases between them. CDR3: CASSPPRGNTGELFF. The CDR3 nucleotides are TGTGCCAGCAGTCCCCCCCGGGGGAACACCGGGGAGCTGTTTTTT.

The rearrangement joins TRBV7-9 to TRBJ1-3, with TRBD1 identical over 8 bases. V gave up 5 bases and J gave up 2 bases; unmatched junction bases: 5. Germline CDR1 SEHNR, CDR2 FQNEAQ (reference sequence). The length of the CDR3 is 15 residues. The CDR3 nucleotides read TGTGCCAGCAGCGGACAGGGAGAGGCTGGAAACACCATATATTTT. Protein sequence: CASSGQGEAGNTIYF.

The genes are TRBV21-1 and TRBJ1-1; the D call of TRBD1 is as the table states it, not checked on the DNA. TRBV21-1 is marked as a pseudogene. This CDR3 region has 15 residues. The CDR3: CASSKKEDRNTEAFF. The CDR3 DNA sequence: TGTGCCAGCAGCAAAAAGGAGGACAGGAACACTGAAGCTTTCTTT.

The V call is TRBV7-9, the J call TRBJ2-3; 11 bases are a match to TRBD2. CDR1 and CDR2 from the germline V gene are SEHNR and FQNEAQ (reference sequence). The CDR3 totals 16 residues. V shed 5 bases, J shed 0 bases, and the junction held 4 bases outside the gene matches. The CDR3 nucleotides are TGTGCCAGCAGCCTGGGGACTAGCGGTAGCACAGATACGCAGTATTTT. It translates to CASSLGTSGSTDTQYF.

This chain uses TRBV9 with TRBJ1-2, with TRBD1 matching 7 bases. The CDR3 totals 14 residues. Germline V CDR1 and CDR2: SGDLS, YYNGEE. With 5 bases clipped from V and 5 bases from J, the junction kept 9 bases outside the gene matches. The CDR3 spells CASSRQGKAYGYTF. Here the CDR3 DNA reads TGTGCCAGCAGTCGACAGGGAAAGGCTTATGGCTACACCTTC.

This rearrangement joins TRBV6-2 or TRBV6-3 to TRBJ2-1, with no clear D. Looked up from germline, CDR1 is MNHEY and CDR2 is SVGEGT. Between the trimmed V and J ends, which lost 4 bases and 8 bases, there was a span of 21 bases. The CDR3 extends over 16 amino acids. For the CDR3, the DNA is TGTGCCAGCAGTTTCAATGCGGAGTGGTATCGGGATGAGCAGTTCTTC. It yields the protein CASSFNAEWYRDEQFF.

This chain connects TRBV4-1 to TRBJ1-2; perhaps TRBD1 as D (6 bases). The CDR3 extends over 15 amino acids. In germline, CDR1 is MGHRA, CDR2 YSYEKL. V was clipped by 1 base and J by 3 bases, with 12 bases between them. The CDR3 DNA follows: TGCGCCAGCAGCCAAGGGCACGGGGGGCACTATGGCTACACCTTC. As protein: CASSQGHGGHYGYTF.

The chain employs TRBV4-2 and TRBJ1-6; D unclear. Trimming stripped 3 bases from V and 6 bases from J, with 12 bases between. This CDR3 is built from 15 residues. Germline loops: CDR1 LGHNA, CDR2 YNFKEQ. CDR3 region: CASSHQRGPNSPLHF. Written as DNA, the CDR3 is TGTGCCAGCAGCCACCAAAGAGGGCCTAATTCACCCCTCCACTTT.

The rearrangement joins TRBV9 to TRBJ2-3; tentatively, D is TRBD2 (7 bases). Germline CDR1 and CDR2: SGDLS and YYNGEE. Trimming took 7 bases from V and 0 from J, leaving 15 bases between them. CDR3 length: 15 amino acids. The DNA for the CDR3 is TGTGCCAGCGAGGCGGGGGCCTCTAGCACAGATACGCAGTATTTT. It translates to CASEAGASSTDTQYF.

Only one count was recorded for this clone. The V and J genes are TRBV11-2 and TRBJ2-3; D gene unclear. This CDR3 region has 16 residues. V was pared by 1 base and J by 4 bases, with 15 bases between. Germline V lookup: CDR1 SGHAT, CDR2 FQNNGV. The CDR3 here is CASSLGSGTLSDTQYF. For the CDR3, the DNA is TGTGCCAGCAGCTTAGGGTCGGGTACCCTCTCAGATACGCAGTATTTT.

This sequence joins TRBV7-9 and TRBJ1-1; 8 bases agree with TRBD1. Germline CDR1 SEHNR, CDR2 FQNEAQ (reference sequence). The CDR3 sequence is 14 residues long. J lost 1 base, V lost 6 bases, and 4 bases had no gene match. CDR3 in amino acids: CASRDRATNTEAFF. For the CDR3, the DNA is TGTGCCAGCAGGGACAGGGCTACGAACACTGAAGCTTTCTTT.

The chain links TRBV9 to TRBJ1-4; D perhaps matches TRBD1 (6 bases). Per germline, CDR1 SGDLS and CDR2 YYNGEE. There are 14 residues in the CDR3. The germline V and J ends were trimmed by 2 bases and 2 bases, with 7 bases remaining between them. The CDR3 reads CASSVTGTNEKLFF. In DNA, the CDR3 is TGTGCCAGCAGCGTTACAGGGACTAATGAAAAACTGTTTTTT.

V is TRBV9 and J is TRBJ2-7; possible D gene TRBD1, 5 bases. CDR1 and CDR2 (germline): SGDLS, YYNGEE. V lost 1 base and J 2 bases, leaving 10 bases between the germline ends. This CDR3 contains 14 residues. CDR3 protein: CASSVSADTYEQYF. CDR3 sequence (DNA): TGTGCCAGCAGCGTAAGCGCGGACACCTACGAGCAGTACTTC.

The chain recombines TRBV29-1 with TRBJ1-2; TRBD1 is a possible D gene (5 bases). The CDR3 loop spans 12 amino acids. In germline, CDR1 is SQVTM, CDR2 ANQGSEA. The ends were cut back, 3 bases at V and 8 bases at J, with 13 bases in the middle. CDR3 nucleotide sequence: TGCAGCGTTGAGCGTCAGGGTCGGGGCTACACCTTC. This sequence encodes CSVERQGRGYTF. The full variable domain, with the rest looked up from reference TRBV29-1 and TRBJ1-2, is SAVISQKPSRDICQRGTSLTIQCQVDSQVTMMFWYRQQPGQSLTLIATANQGSEATYESGFVIDKFPISRPNLTFSTLTVSNMSPEDSSIYLCSVERQGRGYTFGSGTRLTVV.

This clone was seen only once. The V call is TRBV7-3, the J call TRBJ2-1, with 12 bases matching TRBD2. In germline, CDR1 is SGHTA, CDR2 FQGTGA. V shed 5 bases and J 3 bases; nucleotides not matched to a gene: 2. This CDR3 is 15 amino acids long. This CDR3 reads CASSQTSGGYNEQFF. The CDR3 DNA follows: TGTGCCAGCAGCCAGACTAGCGGGGGCTACAATGAGCAGTTCTTC.

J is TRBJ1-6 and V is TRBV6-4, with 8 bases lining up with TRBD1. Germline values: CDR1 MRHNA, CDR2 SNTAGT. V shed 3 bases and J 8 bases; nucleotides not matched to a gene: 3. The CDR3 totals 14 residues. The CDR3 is CASSEWTGHSPLHF. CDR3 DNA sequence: TGTGCCAGCAGTGAATGGACAGGGCATTCACCCCTCCACTTT.

The DNA of the CDR3 is TGTGCCAGCAGCCCCACAGGGATCAATGAGCAGTTCTTC. Its translation: CASSPTGINEQFF. The chain has TRBV11-2 and TRBJ2-1; possible D gene TRBD1, 6 bases. CDR1 is SGHAT, CDR2 FQNNGV, per germline. The V end was cut by 5 bases, the J end by 6 bases, with 11 bases between. CDR3 size: 13 residues.

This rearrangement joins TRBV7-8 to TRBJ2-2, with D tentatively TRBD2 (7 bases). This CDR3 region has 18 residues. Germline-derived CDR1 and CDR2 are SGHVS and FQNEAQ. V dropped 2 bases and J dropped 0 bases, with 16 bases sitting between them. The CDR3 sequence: CASSLTRGATANTGELFF. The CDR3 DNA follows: TGTGCCAGCAGCTTAACTCGGGGGGCCACCGCGAACACCGGGGAGCTGTTTTTT. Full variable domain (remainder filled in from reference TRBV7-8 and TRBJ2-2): GAGVSQSPRYKVAKRGQDVALRCDPISGHVSLFWYQQALGQGPEFLTYFQNEAQLDKSGLPSDRFFAERPEGSVSTLKIQRTQQEDSAVYLCASSLTRGATANTGELFFGEGSRLTVL.

CDR3 sequence (DNA): TGTGCCAGCAGTGACTCCACGGACAGGGGGAAGACTGAAGCTTTCTTT. Its protein product is CASSDSTDRGKTEAFF. V usage is TRBV25-1 and J usage is TRBJ1-1, with 10 bases identical to TRBD1. Germline V gene lookup returns CDR1 MGHDK and CDR2 SYGVNS. The junction had 9 bases not matched to a gene; V was cut back by 3 bases and J by 5 bases. The CDR3 spans 16 residues.

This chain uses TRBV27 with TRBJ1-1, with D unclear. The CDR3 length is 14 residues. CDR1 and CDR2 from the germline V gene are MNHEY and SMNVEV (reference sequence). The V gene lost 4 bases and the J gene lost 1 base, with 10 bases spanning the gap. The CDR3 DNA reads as TGTGCCAGCAGTTCCCTGTATTCGAACACTGAAGCTTTCTTT. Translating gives CASSSLYSNTEAFF.

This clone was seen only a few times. CDR3 in DNA: TGTGCCAGCACCTTCGCGGGGAGAAACGAGCAGTACTTC. This translates into CASTFAGRNEQYF. The chain recombines TRBV3-1 (or the pseudogene TRBV3-2) with TRBJ2-7; TRBD2 is a possible D gene (6 bases). The CDR3 runs to 13 residues. The ends were cut back, 7 bases at V and 5 bases at J, with 15 bases in the middle. CDR1 and CDR2 (germline): LGHDT, YNNKEL (reference sequence).